This T cell receptor (beta chain) originates from a study of blood T cell repertoires in COVID-19. The overall study: COVID-19 samples collected from the United States, Italy and Spain covered acute and convalescent phases. PBMCs, B-cell-depleted T cells, or T cells provided the cDNA or gDNA that made up the material.

Source study methods: Estimation of nucleated cell counts was performed using reference gene primer amplification. Sequencing was performed with immunoSEQ multiplex PCR; in TCRdb, only in-frame clones are kept and a portion is missing. The DNA was the basis for D and trimming; V, J and clone size are from that table. Here the sample spans around 95,000 clones, more than 85% being singletons. Trimming pared 0 bases from V and 0 bases from J, leaving 5 bases between. The CDR3 spans 14 residues. Looked up from germline, CDR1 is LGHDT and CDR2 is YNNKEL (reference sequence). Sequencing used peripheral blood. The sequence derives from a man aged 30 to 39 in a cohort sampled during active COVID-19. This chain uses TRBV3-1 (or the pseudogene TRBV3-2) with TRBJ1-2; no clear D. The CDR3 DNA is TGTGCCAGCAGCCAAGATGCAGCTAACTATGGCTACACCTTC. Protein product: CASSQDAANYGYTF.